This T cell receptor (beta chain) was retrieved from a study of blood T cell repertoires in COVID-19 (TCRdb year 2020). With regard to the full study: Samples from collaborators originated in the United States, Italy and Spain and spanned both the acute and convalescent phases of COVID-19. The prospective study material was composed of cDNA or gDNA derived from T cells, B-cell-depleted T cells, or PBMCs. Subjects who had been exposed to COVID-19, were actively infected with it, or had recovered from it provided the deeply sampled blood TCRbeta repertoires that made up the dataset. Nearly every sample came with metadata listing a de-identified subject ID, COVID-19 status, age in years and sex. The samples were drawn from two sources: the first 160 participants of the ongoing ImmuneRACE study, and over 950 subjects contributed by 6 global collaborators. A freely available public database, intended as a resource for researchers studying the immune response to SARS-CoV-2, is where the repertoires were released. Where available, HLA class I and class II types were obtained from metadata supplied by the sample provider rather than from assay-based typing. General study outcomes and caveats: The amount of clinical and demographic metadata varied by source and participant and was provided uncurated.

As to this clone: The antigen it binds to is not known. No much larger clone exists at a distance of one base, and base qualities are not known.

According to the germline V gene, CDR1 reads KGHSH and CDR2 reads LQKENI. Germline trimming: 2 bases from V, 2 bases from J; junction bases outside gene matches: 4. CDR3 length: 16 amino acids, cysteine to phenylalanine. Just CDR3 DNA is preserved here, 48 bases in frame from base 1. Collaborating institutions collected whole blood in K2EDTA tubes following their own protocols. For TCRbeta analysis, collaborators shipped samples as frozen whole blood, isolated PBMCs, or DNA extracted from either of those sample types. TCRbeta CDR3 regions were amplified from genomic DNA using the immunoSEQ Assay, a bias-controlled multiplex PCR. From the authors' description of their analysis: The number of nucleated cells in each sample was estimated from the amplification of reference gene primers within the assay. To quantify the absolute abundance of each unique TCRbeta CDR3 rearrangement, sequence reads were collapsed and filtered. Productive Simpson clonality was computed per sample as the square root of Simpson's diversity index over productive rearrangements. TCRdb re-hosts the immuneACCESS table, in-frame sequences only. Its copies lack some clones; in the studies checked, an unresolved V gene accounts for under half of them, and the cause for the rest is not known. V, J and clone size reflect that table, while D and trimming were determined from the DNA. This sample has almost 300,000 clones in its table, and more than 85% of those were observed once. Together, the top ten hold 1% to 1.5% of the sample.

This TCR was recovered from a man aged 65-85 years with acute or convalescent COVID-19. The rearranged chain carries TRBV18 and TRBJ2-3, with 10 bases aligning to TRBD2. Sequencing was performed on peripheral blood. The CDR3 protein: CASSPVLAGATDTQYF. The DNA sequence is as follows: TGTGCCAGCTCACCAGTTCTAGCGGGGGCCACAGATACGCAGTATTTT.